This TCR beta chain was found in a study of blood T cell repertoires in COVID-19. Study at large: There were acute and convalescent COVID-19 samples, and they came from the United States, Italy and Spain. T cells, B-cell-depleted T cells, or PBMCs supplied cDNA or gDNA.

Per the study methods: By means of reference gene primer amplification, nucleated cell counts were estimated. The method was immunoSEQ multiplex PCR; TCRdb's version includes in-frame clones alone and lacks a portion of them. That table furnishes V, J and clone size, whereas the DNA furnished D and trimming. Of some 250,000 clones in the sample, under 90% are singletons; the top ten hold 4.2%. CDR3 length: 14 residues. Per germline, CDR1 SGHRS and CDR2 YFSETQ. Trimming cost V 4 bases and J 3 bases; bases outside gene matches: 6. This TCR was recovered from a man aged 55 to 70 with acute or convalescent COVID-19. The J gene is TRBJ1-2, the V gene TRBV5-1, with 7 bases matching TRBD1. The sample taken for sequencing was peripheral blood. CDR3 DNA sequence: TGCGCCAGCAGCGCGACCACAGGGGACTATGGCTACACCTTC. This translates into CASSATTGDYGYTF.